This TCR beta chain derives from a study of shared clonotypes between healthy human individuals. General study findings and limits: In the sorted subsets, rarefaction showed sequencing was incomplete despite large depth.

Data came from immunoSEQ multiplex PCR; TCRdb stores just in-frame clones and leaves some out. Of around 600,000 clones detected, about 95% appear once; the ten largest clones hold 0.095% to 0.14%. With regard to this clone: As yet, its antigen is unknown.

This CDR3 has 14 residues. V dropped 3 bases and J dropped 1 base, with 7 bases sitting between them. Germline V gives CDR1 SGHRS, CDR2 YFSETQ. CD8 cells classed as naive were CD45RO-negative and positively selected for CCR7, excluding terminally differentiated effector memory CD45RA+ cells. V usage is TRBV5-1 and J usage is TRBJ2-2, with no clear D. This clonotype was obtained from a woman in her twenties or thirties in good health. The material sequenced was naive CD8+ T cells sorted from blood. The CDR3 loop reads CASSSSWNTGELFF. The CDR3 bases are TGCGCCAGCAGCTCGAGTTGGAACACCGGGGAGCTGTTTTTT.